This T cell receptor beta chain was identified in a study of cytomegalovirus exposure and HLA in healthy donors (dated by TCRdb to 2015 to 2018). About the investigation overall: A later analysis indicated that the 130 or so validation repertoires were generated on the platform also employed for the 650 to 850 repertoires of the first cohort. The study aimed to test whether signatures of past pathogen exposure could be identified by cataloging public T cell receptors. A separate validation cohort of some 130 different subjects was used in addition to the approximately 640-subject first cohort. To predict cytomegalovirus infection status, the study brought together high-throughput TCR immunosequencing, statistical association of individual TCRs with disease status, and machine learning. Study-level results and caveats: In vitro tests confirmed that a few of the cytomegalovirus-associated TCR beta chains recognize cytomegalovirus antigens. In both the original and validation cohorts, the classifier was reported to diagnose cytomegalovirus status with high specificity and sensitivity. According to the authors, the approach could potentially be generalized to other disease states and immunological phenotypes. The study gave a list of under 200 TCR beta chains associated with cytomegalovirus. A later analysis had no HLA typing for the validation cohort, so co-occurrence there was scored across all 120 repertoires. Most TCR sequences were observed very rarely across donors, whereas some public TCRs were present in many individuals. Subsequent analysis determined that TCRs grouped into clusters in the first cohort also showed a tendency toward co-occurrence across the 90 to 150 validation repertoires, and 94% of cluster scores exceeded 0.

In regard to this clone: Its antigen is currently not known. The input lacks base qualities; no much larger clone sits a single base away.

The library was built by means of the immunoSEQ multiplex PCR assay. The study's own analysis went as follows. To diagnose cytomegalovirus status from the catalog of TCR beta chain sequences, a statistical classification framework was built. The table comes from immuneACCESS by way of TCRdb, which keeps in-frame sequences with V and J called. Part of the clones is missing from these tables; in studies checked, under half for an unresolved V gene and the rest for unknown reasons. The V and J calls and the clone size are those of that table, but D and trimming were determined from the DNA. The sample table shows about 120,000 clones, and approximately 90% are seen once. About 6% of the sample is in the top ten clones. The donors were included in the validation cohort of roughly 120 subjects, a group kept apart from the roughly 700-subject first cohort. The CDR3 goes from the cysteine to the phenylalanine over 13 residues. The sequence is cut down to CDR3 DNA, 39 bases in frame from base 1. The germline V gene encodes CDR1 MNHEY and CDR2 SMNVEV (reference sequence). V is cut back by 7 bases and J by 10 bases, with 7 bases in the junction unmatched.

The sample comprised PBMCs. This TCR was sampled from a woman aged 18-29 years in good health and CMV-seropositive. The receptor chain draws on TRBV27 and TRBJ1-6; 7 bases in the middle match TRBD1. The CDR3 has the sequence CASTRTGGSPLHF. Here is the DNA: TGTGCCAGCACCCGGACAGGCGGGTCACCCCTCCACTTT.